This is a list of T cell receptor beta chains from one sample in a study of T cells in localized non-small cell lung cancer. Generated by immunoSEQ multiplex PCR, the TCRdb table keeps only in-frame clones and is missing some. This table has over 1,500 clones, less than 45% appearing once. The starting material was lung tumor tissue, obtained before any cancer treatment. Receptors originate from a female donor over 55 with stage II squamous cell lung carcinoma. Each CDR3 is given with its conserved first and last residue. The order of the fields is CDR3 protein, V gene, J gene, D gene, clone size. A D gene is named only where the DNA matches it firmly. Only some rows state a clone size, as once, few, many or a class for expanded clones.

CASSLRGPGANVLTF	TRBV11-3	TRBJ2-6	TRBD1	large
CASSPTGRNTEAFF	TRBV6-8	TRBJ1-1	NA	NA
CASSFPGQGNTEAFF	TRBV6-8	TRBJ1-1	TRBD1	NA
CASMGDSTDTQYF	TRBV19	TRBJ2-3	TRBD1	few
CASSGEDTGELFF	TRBV6-8	TRBJ2-2	NA	few
CSTTERAGENTIYF	TRBV29-1	TRBJ1-3	NA	once
CASSHPGQMGGTEAFF	TRBV11-3	TRBJ1-1	NA	few
CASSPRLVQGSTTSEQYF	TRBV18	TRBJ2-7	NA	NA
CASSPATSGPSYEQYF	TRBV18	TRBJ2-7	TRBD2	NA
CASSLEGQGIAGYTF	TRBV5-1	TRBJ1-2	TRBD1	few
CASIIDTLNTEAFF	TRBV6-8	TRBJ1-1	NA	large
CASSWTGLSSYNSPLHF	TRBV11-1	TRBJ1-6	TRBD1	medium-sized
CAWSAFGGQGDEQFF	TRBV30	TRBJ2-1	TRBD1	NA
CASSLDRNYGYTF	TRBV28	TRBJ1-2	TRBD1	NA
CASSRMGGAYNEQFF	TRBV11-3	TRBJ2-1	TRBD2	few
CASSVAGLANEKLFF	TRBV9	TRBJ1-4	NA	few
CASSPLGGTANTGELFF	TRBV18	TRBJ2-2	NA	NA
CASSPPSHTDTQYF	TRBV18	TRBJ2-3	NA	NA
CASSPDRGRYGYTF	TRBV9	TRBJ1-2	TRBD1	few
CASSQKGQGGTEAFF	TRBV11-3	TRBJ1-1	TRBD1	medium-sized
CASSKRTESYEQYF	TRBV9	TRBJ2-7	NA	few
CASSATGFIGNTIYF	TRBV28	TRBJ1-3	NA	NA
CASSSRDRGKDTQYF	TRBV7-6	TRBJ2-3	TRBD1	medium-sized
CASSVELGASGGNEQFF	TRBV9	TRBJ2-1	TRBD2	medium-sized
CASSLTLETQYF	TRBV25-1	TRBJ2-5	NA	NA
CASRKKPGLSSYEQYF	TRBV7-5	TRBJ2-7	NA	NA
CASSYSSEGDTQYF	TRBV6-8	TRBJ2-3	NA	few
CASSPDRAGGNTIYF	TRBV11-3	TRBJ1-3	TRBD1	medium-sized
CASMYSSMNTEAFF	TRBV6-8	TRBJ1-1	NA	few
CASSEGFDYGYTF	TRBV9	TRBJ1-2	NA	large
CASRNPGTSGANVLTF	TRBV10-2	TRBJ2-6	NA	NA
CASSLDIRGVQPQHF	TRBV11-3	TRBJ1-5	NA	few
CATALGGGANEQFF	TRBV19	TRBJ2-1	TRBD2	NA
CASSPPGTVNTEAFF	TRBV28	TRBJ1-1	TRBD1	NA
CASSEGGPNTEAFF	TRBV9	TRBJ1-1	NA	large
CAVGRNPNTEAFF	TRBV6-8	TRBJ1-1	NA	NA
CASSFGQGRITEAFF	TRBV28	TRBJ1-1	TRBD1	few
CASSLEGQGGTEAFF	TRBV5-1	TRBJ1-1	TRBD1	NA
CASSPTESNEKLFF	TRBV11-3	TRBJ1-4	NA	few
CAWRGWGYYGYTF	TRBV30	TRBJ1-2	NA	NA
CASSIGGRAINTEAFF	TRBV19	TRBJ1-1	NA	NA
CASSSKTGILYNEQFF	TRBV11-1	TRBJ2-1	NA	NA
CASRKGQGEQETQYF	TRBV11-3	TRBJ2-5	TRBD1	few
CATSREGSGANVLTF	TRBV15	TRBJ2-6	NA	NA
CASSGQGWNTKAFF	TRBV19	TRBJ1-1	NA	NA
CASSVGWGSSGANVLTF	TRBV9	TRBJ2-6	NA	few
CASRLRASSGELFF	TRBV6-8	TRBJ2-2	NA	few
CAWSRADRDNQPQHF	TRBV30	TRBJ1-5	TRBD1	few
CASSFRDSRYGYTF	TRBV28	TRBJ1-2	TRBD1	NA
CASSLAPRGTGELFF	TRBV5-1	TRBJ2-2	NA	NA
CASSLSPGIYEQYF	TRBV11-3	TRBJ2-7	NA	medium-sized
CASSERGDTEAFF	TRBV10-2	TRBJ1-1	NA	once
CASSQSGGSGNTIYF	TRBV23-1	TRBJ1-3	NA	NA
CASQFRWEPQETQYF	TRBV6-8	TRBJ2-5	NA	NA